This entry features one TCR beta chain sequence. Its antigen remains unidentified. Trimming removed 0 bases from V and 3 bases from J; junction bases left unmatched: 2. CDR3 length: 15 amino acids. CDR1 is SGHRS and CDR2 is YFSETQ in the germline V gene. Data came from immunoSEQ multiplex PCR; TCRdb stores just in-frame clones and leaves some out. Here the sample spans over 50,000 clones, around 80% being singletons. CD4+CD25+CD127- Tregs, CD4+CD25- non-Tregs, CD4 and CD8 cells were sorted. The record originates from a study of Tregs in tolerant kidney transplant recipients. The study's findings and limits: Few patients were studied, so findings need validation in larger groups. Biological reproducibility was not directly addressed, but technical replication error appeared minimal.

The TCR originated in a human donor in good health. The chain carries TRBV5-1 and TRBJ2-2; 7 bases match TRBD1. The source material was CD4+ T cells from blood. The CDR3 coding sequence is TGCGCCAGCAGCTTGGCACAGGGGTACACCGGGGAGCTGTTTTTT. This codes for CASSLAQGYTGELFF. Drawing the rest from reference TRBV5-1 and TRBJ2-2, the complete variable domain is KAGVTQTPRYLIKTRGQQVTLSCSPISGHRSVSWYQQTPGQGLQFLFEYFSETQRNKGNFPGRFSGRQFSNSRSEMNVSTLELGDSALYLCASSLAQGYTGELFFGEGSRLTVL.